This T cell receptor (beta chain) came from a study of cytomegalovirus exposure and HLA in healthy donors. The CDR3 is made up of 13 amino acids. V dropped 6 bases and J dropped 6 bases, with 12 bases sitting between them. Looked up from germline, CDR1 is SGHDN and CDR2 is FVKESK. PCR used 60 Vbeta primers and 13 Jbeta primers. Clones were sequenced by immunoSEQ multiplex PCR, and TCRdb holds only the in-frame ones, with some missing. The sample lists 95,000 to 100,000 clones; under 85% were seen once. Sequenced material: PBMCs. This sequence originates from a man aged 35-49 years in good health and CMV-seronegative. V and J are TRBV14 and TRBJ2-1; tentative D call: TRBD2 (5 bases). The CDR3, as DNA: TGTGCCAGCAGGAGTAGGGAGTTCAATGAGCAGTTCTTC. Translated, it gives CASRSREFNEQFF.